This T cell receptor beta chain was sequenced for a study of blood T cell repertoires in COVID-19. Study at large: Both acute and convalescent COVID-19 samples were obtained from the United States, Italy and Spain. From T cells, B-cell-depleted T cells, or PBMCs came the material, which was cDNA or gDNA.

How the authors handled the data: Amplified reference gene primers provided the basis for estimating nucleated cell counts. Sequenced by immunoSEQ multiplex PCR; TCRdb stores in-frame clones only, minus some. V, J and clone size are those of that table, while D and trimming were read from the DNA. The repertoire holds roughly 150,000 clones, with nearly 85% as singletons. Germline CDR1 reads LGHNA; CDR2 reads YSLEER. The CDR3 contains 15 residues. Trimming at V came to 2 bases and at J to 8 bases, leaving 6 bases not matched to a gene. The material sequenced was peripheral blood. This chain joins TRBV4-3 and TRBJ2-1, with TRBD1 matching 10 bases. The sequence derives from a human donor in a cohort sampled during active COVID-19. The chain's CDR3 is CASSQSGTGDDEQFF. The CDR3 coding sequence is TGCGCCAGCAGCCAATCCGGGACAGGGGACGATGAGCAGTTCTTC.